The 18 T cell receptor beta chains given below trace back to one sample, sequenced in a study of a mutant IDH1 vaccine in newly diagnosed glioma. Described time point: week 5, during vaccination. Topical imiquimod was applied with each vaccine dose, which held 300 ug of mutant IDH1 20-mer peptide. The antigens these receptors bind are not known. Assay: immunoSEQ multiplex PCR; the TCRdb copy retains only in-frame clones and omits some. The sample has around 58,000 clones, around 81% seen once; the top ten hold about 3.2%. Sample: PBMCs, taken from a glioma patient whose treatment included an IDH1 peptide vaccine. The receptors originated from a man aged 30 to 39 with glioma.

The V call is TRBV19, the J call TRBJ1-1, with 7 bases fitting TRBD1. The germline V gene has CDR1 LNHDA and CDR2 SQIVND (reference sequence). Trimming cost V 5 bases and J 0 bases; bases outside gene matches: 6. The CDR3 sequence is 15 residues long. CDR3 residues: CASSQDRWMNTEAFF. The DNA of the CDR3 is TGTGCCAGTAGTCAGGACAGGTGGATGAACACTGAAGCTTTCTTT. The full variable domain, rest sourced from reference TRBV19 and TRBJ1-1, is DGGITQSPKYLFRKEGQNVTLSCEQNLNHDAMYWYRQDPGQGLRLIYYSQIVNDFQKGDIAEGYSVSREKKESFPLTVTSAQKNPTAFYLCASSQDRWMNTEAFFGQGTRLTVV.

This chain links TRBV5-4 with TRBJ1-1; D is possibly TRBD1 (5 bases). Germline V lookup: CDR1 SGHNT, CDR2 YYREEE (reference sequence). CDR3 length: 15 residues. Trimming removed 4 bases at V and 1 base at J, with 14 bases between. The CDR3 region is CASSPLGGQNTEAFF. In DNA form, the CDR3 reads TGTGCCAGCAGCCCTTTGGGGGGTCAGAACACTGAAGCTTTCTTT. The variable domain in full, completed from reference TRBV5-4 and TRBJ1-1, reads ETGVTQSPTHLIKTRGQQVTLRCSSQSGHNTVSWYQQALGQGPQFIFQYYREEENGRGNFPPRFSGLQFPNYSSELNVNALELDDSALYLCASSPLGGQNTEAFFGQGTRLTVV.

The chain is built from TRBV27 and TRBJ1-1, with unresolved D. Trimming removed 1 base at V and 5 bases at J, with 8 bases between. The CDR3 has 13 amino acids. Germline-derived CDR1 and CDR2 are MNHEY and SMNVEV (reference sequence). The CDR3 spells CASSLLGVTEAFF. The CDR3 coding sequence is TGTGCCAGCAGTTTATTGGGCGTTACTGAAGCTTTCTTT.

The chain recombines TRBV2 with TRBJ1-1; D remains unclear. The V gene lost 10 bases and the J gene lost 1 base, with 16 bases spanning the gap. The CDR3 contains 14 residues. Germline V gene lookup returns CDR1 SNHLY and CDR2 FYNNEI. Here the CDR3 DNA reads TGTGCCACCACATTAGGGATTGCGAACACTGAAGCTTTCTTT. It encodes CATTLGIANTEAFF.

The rearrangement joins TRBV6-5 to TRBJ1-1, with D perhaps TRBD1 (6 bases). V dropped 3 bases and J dropped 1 base, with 12 bases sitting between them. There are 15 residues in the CDR3. CDR1 and CDR2 from the germline V gene are MNHEY and SVGAGI. The CDR3 loop is CASSYRQGKNTEAFF. In DNA form, the CDR3 reads TGTGCCAGCAGTTATCGGCAGGGGAAGAACACTGAAGCTTTCTTT.

The chain links TRBV6-7 to TRBJ1-6, with 7 bases that match TRBD1. TRBV6-7 carries the ORF label, with uncertain function. The CDR3 has 16 amino acids. With 0 bases clipped from V and 5 bases from J, the junction kept 4 bases outside the gene matches. The chain's CDR3 is CASSYSPTGDNSPLHF. For the CDR3, the DNA is TGTGCCAGCAGTTACTCTCCCACAGGGGATAATTCACCCCTCCACTTT.

The CDR3 region has the DNA TGTGCCAGCAGCCGAGGGCTGACCTATAATTCACCCCTCCACTTT. It codes for CASSRGLTYNSPLHF. The chain joins TRBV4-2 to TRBJ1-6, with D unclear. V lost 4 bases and J 2 bases, leaving 9 bases between the germline ends. The V gene's germline CDR1 is LGHNA and CDR2 YNFKEQ. The CDR3 spans 15 residues.

This chain uses TRBV18 with TRBJ1-2; D not certain. V was shortened by 2 bases and J by 3 bases, with 4 bases between the two germline ends. Germline V gene lookup returns CDR1 KGHSH and CDR2 LQKENI. The CDR3 consists of 12 residues. The CDR3 sequence is CASSPGDYGYTF. The CDR3 DNA sequence: TGTGCCAGCTCACCAGGGGACTATGGCTACACCTTC.

CDR3 coding DNA: TGTGCCAGCAGTGGGGGGACAGTTACCTTCAATCAGCCCCAGCATTTT. Protein product: CASSGGTVTFNQPQHF. The genes are TRBV6-6 and TRBJ1-5, with TRBD1 matching over 7 bases. This CDR3 contains 16 residues. Unmatched junction bases numbered 10, after V lost 5 bases and J lost 3 bases. CDR1 and CDR2 from the germline V gene are MNHNY and SVGAGI (reference sequence).

J is TRBJ1-6 and V is TRBV2; 12 bases align to TRBD1. Germline V lookup: CDR1 SNHLY, CDR2 FYNNEI. The CDR3 runs 19 residues. The V and J ends lost 6 bases and 8 bases, in that order; junction bases with no gene match: 17. For the CDR3, the DNA is TGTGCCAGCAGCAAAGGGACAGGGGGCCGACAAAGGGGGGATTCACCCCTCCACTTT. It translates to CASSKGTGGRQRGDSPLHF.

This clone has a single count. The genes are TRBV4-1 and TRBJ2-1; 10 positions match TRBD2. This CDR3 comprises 17 residues. V shed 2 bases, J shed 6 bases, and the junction held 10 bases outside the gene matches. Germline CDR1 reads MGHRA; CDR2 reads YSYEKL. The CDR3 loop is CASSQPTSGLLSNEQFF. The CDR3 DNA is TGCGCCAGCAGCCAACCGACTAGCGGGCTCCTCTCCAATGAGCAGTTCTTC.

The chain joins TRBV5-1 to TRBJ1-2; a weak D match, TRBD1 (5 bases). Trimming cost V 3 bases and J 3 bases, with 15 bases left between them. This CDR3 is built from 15 residues. Looked up from germline, CDR1 is SGHRS and CDR2 is YFSETQ. CDR3 coding DNA: TGCGCCAGCAGCTCTAACAGAGACAGATACTATGGCTACACCTTC. Protein product: CASSSNRDRYYGYTF.

This clone has a handful of counts. The rearrangement uses TRBV19 and TRBJ1-4; the D is unclear. CDR1 and CDR2 from the germline V gene are LNHDA and SQIVND (reference sequence). Deletions cut 6 bases from V and 0 bases from J, with 11 bases between. The CDR3 totals 15 residues. CDR3 residues: CASSTRLATNEKLFF. The DNA of the CDR3 is TGTGCCAGTAGCACACGATTAGCAACTAATGAAAAACTGTTTTTT.

There are a few counts of this clone. The rearrangement links TRBV7-9 to TRBJ1-1, with D uncertain. CDR1 and CDR2 from the germline V gene are SEHNR and FQNEAQ (reference sequence). There are 13 residues in the CDR3. The V end lost 3 bases, the J end lost 6 bases, and 11 bases lay between the germline ends. CDR3 region: CASSLSAGAEAFF. The CDR3 coding sequence is TGTGCCAGCAGCTTGTCCGCCGGCGCTGAAGCTTTCTTT.

The V and J genes are TRBV7-8 and TRBJ2-2; no firm D call. The CDR3 has 13 residues. Trimming removed 8 bases from V and 1 base from J, with 8 bases in between. Germline-derived CDR1 and CDR2 are SGHVS and FQNEAQ. This CDR3 is CASVGGNTGELFF. DNA of the CDR3: TGTGCCAGCGTTGGCGGGAACACCGGGGAGCTGTTTTTT. The full variable domain, with the rest looked up from reference TRBV7-8 and TRBJ2-2, is GAGVSQSPRYKVAKRGQDVALRCDPISGHVSLFWYQQALGQGPEFLTYFQNEAQLDKSGLPSDRFFAERPEGSVSTLKIQRTQQEDSAVYLCASVGGNTGELFFGEGSRLTVL.

This CDR3 reads CASSEAAGFGRGYNSPLHF. The CDR3 bases are TGTGCCAGCAGTGAAGCAGCGGGGTTTGGGAGAGGGTATAATTCACCCCTCCACTTT. The rearrangement uses TRBV6-1 and TRBJ1-6; D gene ambiguous. Between the trimmed V and J ends, which lost 0 bases and 4 bases, there was a span of 19 bases. The germline CDR1 and CDR2 sequences are MNHNS and SASEGT. This CDR3 contains 19 residues.

The rearrangement joins TRBV15 to TRBJ2-3, with 9 bases identical to TRBD1. CDR3 length: 18 amino acids. Germline V CDR1 and CDR2: LNHNV, YYDKDF (reference sequence). J lost 3 bases, V lost 4 bases, and 14 bases had no gene match. The CDR3 DNA sequence: TGTGCCACCAGCACGAGAGCAACGGGGACAGGGAGGACAGATACGCAGTATTTT. It encodes CATSTRATGTGRTDTQYF.

This chain uses TRBV6-5 with TRBJ1-6; D remains unclear. Germline CDR1 MNHEY, CDR2 SVGAGI. The V gene lost 2 bases and the J gene lost 7 bases, with 9 bases spanning the gap. The CDR3 has 14 residues. The CDR3 loop is CASSYESVNSPLHF. In nucleotides, the CDR3 is TGTGCCAGCAGTTACGAGTCAGTGAATTCACCCCTCCACTTT.